This TCR beta chain was identified in a study of a mutant IDH1 vaccine in newly diagnosed glioma. On the study more broadly: Treated patients comprised approximately 60% males and roughly 40% females, mean age about 43 years. Before enrollment, the patients had been treated with radiotherapy alone, temozolomide alone, or both together. Most of them had received both.

The method was immunoSEQ multiplex PCR; TCRdb's version includes in-frame clones alone and lacks a portion of them. This table holds over 55,000 clones, roughly 79% found once. Details on this clone: Its antigen is unidentified.

Time point in this sample: week 35, safety follow-up. Topical imiquimod was applied with each vaccine dose, which held 300 ug of mutant IDH1 20-mer peptide. There were eight vaccinations for patients, given in weeks 1, 3, 5, 7, 11, 15, 19 and 23. Each donor presented with a new WHO grade 3 or 4 astrocytoma that tested IDH1-mutant and showed ATRX loss. Trimming stripped 8 bases from V and 2 bases from J, with 15 bases between. CDR1 and CDR2 (germline): LNHDA, SQIVND (reference sequence). This CDR3 is 14 amino acids long. The chain combines TRBV19 with TRBJ1-2; a possible D gene is TRBD1 (5 bases). Sequences were derived from PBMCs, sampled from a glioma patient whose treatment included an IDH1 peptide vaccine. The sequence was obtained from a man aged 40-55 years with glioma. The CDR3 bases are TGTGCCAGTCACGCCGGGACTCGGAACTATGGCTACACCTTC. Encoded protein: CASHAGTRNYGYTF.